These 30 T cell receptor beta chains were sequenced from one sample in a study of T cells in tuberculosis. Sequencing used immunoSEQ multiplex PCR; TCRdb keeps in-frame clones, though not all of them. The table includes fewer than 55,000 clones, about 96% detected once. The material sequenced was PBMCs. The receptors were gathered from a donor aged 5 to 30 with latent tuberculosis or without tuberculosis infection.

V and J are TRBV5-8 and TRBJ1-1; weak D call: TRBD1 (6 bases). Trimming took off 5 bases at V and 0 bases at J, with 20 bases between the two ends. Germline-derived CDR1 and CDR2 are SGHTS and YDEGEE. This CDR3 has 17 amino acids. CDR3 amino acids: CASSPRDTYFMNTEAFF. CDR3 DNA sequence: TGTGCCAGCAGTCCTCGGGACACCTACTTCATGAACACTGAAGCTTTCTTT.

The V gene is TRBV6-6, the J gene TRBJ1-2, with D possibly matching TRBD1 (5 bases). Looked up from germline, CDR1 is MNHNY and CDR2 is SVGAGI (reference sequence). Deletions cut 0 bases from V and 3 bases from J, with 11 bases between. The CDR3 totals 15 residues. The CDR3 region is CASSYSGQGDYGYTF. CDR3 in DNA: TGTGCCAGCAGTTACTCGGGGCAGGGCGACTATGGCTACACCTTC.

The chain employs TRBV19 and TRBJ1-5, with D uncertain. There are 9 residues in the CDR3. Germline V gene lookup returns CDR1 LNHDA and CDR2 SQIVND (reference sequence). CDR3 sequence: CVNNQPQHF. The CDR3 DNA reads TGTGTAAACAATCAGCCCCAGCATTTT.

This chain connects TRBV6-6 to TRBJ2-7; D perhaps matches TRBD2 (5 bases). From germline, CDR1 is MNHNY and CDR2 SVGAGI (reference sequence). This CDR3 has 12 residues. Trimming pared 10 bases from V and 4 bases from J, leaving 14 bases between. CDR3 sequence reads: CATKTGSYEQYF. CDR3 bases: TGTGCCACCAAAACGGGGTCTTACGAGCAGTACTTC.

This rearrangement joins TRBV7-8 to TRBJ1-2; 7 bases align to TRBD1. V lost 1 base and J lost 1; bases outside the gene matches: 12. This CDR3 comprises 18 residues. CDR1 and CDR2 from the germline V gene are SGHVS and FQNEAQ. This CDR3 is CASSLDFIGTELNYGYTF. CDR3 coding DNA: TGTGCCAGCAGCTTAGATTTTATAGGGACAGAACTTAACTATGGCTACACCTTC. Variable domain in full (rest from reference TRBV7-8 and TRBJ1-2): GAGVSQSPRYKVAKRGQDVALRCDPISGHVSLFWYQQALGQGPEFLTYFQNEAQLDKSGLPSDRFFAERPEGSVSTLKIQRTQQEDSAVYLCASSLDFIGTELNYGYTFGSGTRLTVV.

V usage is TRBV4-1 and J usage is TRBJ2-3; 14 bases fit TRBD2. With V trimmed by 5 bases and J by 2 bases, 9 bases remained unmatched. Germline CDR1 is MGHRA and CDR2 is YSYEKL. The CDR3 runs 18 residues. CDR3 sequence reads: CASSWTSGRLPITDTQYF. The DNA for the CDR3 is TGCGCCAGCAGCTGGACTAGCGGGAGGCTTCCAATCACAGATACGCAGTATTTT.

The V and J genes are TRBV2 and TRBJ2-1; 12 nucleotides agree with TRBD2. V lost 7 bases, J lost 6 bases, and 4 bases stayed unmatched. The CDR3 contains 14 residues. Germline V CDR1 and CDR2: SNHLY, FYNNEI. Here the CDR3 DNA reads TGTGCCAGCATTGGACTAGCGGGGATCAATGAGCAGTTCTTC. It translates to CASIGLAGINEQFF.

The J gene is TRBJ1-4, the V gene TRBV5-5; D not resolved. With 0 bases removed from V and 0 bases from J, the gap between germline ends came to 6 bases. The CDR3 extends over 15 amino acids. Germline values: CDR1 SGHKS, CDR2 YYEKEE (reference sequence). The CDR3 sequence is CASSLAVTTNEKLFF. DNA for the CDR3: TGTGCCAGCAGCTTGGCGGTTACAACTAATGAAAAACTGTTTTTT.

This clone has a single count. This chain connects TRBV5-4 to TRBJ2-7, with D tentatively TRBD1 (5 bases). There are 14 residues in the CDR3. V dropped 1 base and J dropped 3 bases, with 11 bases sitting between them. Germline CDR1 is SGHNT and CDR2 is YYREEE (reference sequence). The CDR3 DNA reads TGTGCCAGCAGCTTGTTAACAGGAGACTACGAGCAGTACTTC. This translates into CASSLLTGDYEQYF.

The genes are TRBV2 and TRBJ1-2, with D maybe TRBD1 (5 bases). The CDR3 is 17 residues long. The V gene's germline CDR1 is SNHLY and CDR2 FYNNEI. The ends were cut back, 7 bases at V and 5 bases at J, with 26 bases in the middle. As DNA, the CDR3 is TGTGCCAGCATCGGACTACCCCGTGGGGGGGTAGGGTATGGCTACACCTTC. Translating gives CASIGLPRGGVGYGYTF.

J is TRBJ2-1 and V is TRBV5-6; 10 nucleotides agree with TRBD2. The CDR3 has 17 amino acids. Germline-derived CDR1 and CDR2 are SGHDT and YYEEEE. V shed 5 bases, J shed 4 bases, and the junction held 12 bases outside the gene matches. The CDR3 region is CASSFWGGLALYNEQFF. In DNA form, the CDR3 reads TGTGCCAGCAGTTTCTGGGGGGGACTAGCGCTTTACAATGAGCAGTTCTTC.

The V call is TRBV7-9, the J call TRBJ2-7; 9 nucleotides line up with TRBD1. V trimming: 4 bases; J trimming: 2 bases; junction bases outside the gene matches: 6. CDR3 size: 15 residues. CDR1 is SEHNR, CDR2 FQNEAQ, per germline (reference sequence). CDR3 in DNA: TGTGCCAGCAGCTCCGCCGGGACAGGGACCTACGAGCAGTACTTC. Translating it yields CASSSAGTGTYEQYF.

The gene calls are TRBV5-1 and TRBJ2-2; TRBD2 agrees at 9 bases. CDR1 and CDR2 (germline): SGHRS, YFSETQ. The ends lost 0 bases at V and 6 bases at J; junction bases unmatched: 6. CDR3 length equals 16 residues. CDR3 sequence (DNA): TGCGCCAGCAGCTTGGTTGTTAGCGGGGGACCCGGGGAGCTGTTTTTT. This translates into CASSLVVSGGPGELFF.

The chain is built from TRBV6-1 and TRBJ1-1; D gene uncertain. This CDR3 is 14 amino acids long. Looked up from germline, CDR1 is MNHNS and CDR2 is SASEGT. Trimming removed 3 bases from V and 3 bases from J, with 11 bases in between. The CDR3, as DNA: TGTGCCAGCAGTGAGTCCGCTAGAGACACTGAAGCTTTCTTT. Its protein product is CASSESARDTEAFF.

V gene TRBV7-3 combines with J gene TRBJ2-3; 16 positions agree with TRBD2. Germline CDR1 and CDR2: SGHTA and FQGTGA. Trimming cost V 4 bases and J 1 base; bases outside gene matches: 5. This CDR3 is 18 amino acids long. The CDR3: CASSSGLAGGPGTDTQYF. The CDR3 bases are TGTGCCAGCAGCTCGGGACTAGCGGGGGGGCCGGGCACAGATACGCAGTATTTT. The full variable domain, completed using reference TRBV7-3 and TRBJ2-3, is GAGVSQTPSNKVTEKGKYVELRCDPISGHTALYWYRQSLGQGPEFLIYFQGTGAADDSGLPNDRFFAVRPEGSVSTLKIQRTERGDSAVYLCASSSGLAGGPGTDTQYFGPGTRLTVL.

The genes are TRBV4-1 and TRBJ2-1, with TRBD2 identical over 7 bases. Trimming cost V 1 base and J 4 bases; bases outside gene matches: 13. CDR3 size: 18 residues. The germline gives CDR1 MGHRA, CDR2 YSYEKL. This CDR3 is CASSQVPAPGLSYNEQFF. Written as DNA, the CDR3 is TGCGCCAGCAGCCAAGTCCCGGCGCCGGGACTATCATACAATGAGCAGTTCTTC.

CDR3 DNA: TGTGCCAGCTGGAGACAGATACTTAATGAAAAACTGTTTTTT. As protein: CASWRQILNEKLFF. The chain couples TRBV11-3 to TRBJ1-4; D may be TRBD1 (5 bases). This CDR3 is 14 amino acids long. V shed 8 bases and J shed 4 bases, with 14 bases lying between them. Germline CDR1 and CDR2: SGHNT and YENEEA.

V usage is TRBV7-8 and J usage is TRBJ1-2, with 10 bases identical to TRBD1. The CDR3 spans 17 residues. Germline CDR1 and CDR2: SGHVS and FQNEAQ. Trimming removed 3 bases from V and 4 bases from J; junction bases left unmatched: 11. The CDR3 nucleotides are TGTGCCAGCAGCTTGACGACAGGGGGCTCACCCGGCTATGGCTACACCTTC. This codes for CASSLTTGGSPGYGYTF.

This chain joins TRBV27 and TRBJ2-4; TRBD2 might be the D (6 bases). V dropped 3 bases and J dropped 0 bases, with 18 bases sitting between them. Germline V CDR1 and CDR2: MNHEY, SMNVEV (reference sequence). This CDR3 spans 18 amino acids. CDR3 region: CASSFEGTLGLAKNIQYF. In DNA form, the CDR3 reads TGTGCCAGCAGTTTCGAAGGGACTCTCGGACTAGCCAAAAACATTCAGTACTTC.

The CDR3 nucleotides read TGCGCCAGCAGTGAGGGAGCGGGACAGGAGCTCTATAATTCACCCCTCCACTTT. Its translation: CASSEGAGQELYNSPLHF. The rearrangement joins TRBV10-2 to TRBJ1-6; 8 nucleotides align to TRBD1. This CDR3 spans 18 amino acids. Germline values: CDR1 WSHSY, CDR2 SAAADI. The V segment lost 2 bases and the J segment 3 bases; nucleotides outside the gene matches: 9.

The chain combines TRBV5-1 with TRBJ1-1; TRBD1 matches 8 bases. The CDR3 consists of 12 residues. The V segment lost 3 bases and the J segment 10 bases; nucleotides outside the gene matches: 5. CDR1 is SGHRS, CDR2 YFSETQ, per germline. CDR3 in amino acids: CASSSGTGSAFF. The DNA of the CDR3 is TGCGCCAGCAGCTCCGGGACAGGATCAGCTTTCTTT.

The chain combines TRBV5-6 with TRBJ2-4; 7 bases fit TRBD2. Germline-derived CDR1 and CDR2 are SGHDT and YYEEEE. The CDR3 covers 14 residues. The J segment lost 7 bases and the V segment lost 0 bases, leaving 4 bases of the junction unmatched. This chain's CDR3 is CASSLGQGGNIQYF. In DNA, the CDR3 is TGTGCCAGCAGCTTGGGGCAGGGAGGGAACATTCAGTACTTC.

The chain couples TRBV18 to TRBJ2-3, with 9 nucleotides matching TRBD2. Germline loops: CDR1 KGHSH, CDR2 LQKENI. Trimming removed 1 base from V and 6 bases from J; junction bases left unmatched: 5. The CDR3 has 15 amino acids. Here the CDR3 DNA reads TGTGCCAGCTCACCACTAGCGGGAGCTAAGGATACGCAGTATTTT. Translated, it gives CASSPLAGAKDTQYF.

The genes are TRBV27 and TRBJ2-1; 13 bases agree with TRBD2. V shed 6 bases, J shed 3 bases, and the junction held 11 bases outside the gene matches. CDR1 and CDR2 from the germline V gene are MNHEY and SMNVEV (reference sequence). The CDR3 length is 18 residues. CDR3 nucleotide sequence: TGTGCCAGCAGCCGACGGACTAGCGGGAGTCGGCTCTACAATGAGCAGTTCTTC. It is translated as CASSRRTSGSRLYNEQFF.

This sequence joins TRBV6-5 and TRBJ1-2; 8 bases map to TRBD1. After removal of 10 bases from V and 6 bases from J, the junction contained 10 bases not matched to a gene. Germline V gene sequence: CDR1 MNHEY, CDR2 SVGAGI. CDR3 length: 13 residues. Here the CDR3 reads CATWGYRGDGYTF. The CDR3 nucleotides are TGTGCCACTTGGGGGTACAGGGGGGATGGCTACACCTTC.

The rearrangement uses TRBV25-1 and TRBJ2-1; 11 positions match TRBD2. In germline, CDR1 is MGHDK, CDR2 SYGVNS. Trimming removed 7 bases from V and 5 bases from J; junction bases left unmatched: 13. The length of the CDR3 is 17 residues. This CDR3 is CASTKSGTSGADNEQFF. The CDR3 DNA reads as TGTGCCAGCACAAAGTCCGGGACTAGCGGAGCGGACAATGAGCAGTTCTTC.

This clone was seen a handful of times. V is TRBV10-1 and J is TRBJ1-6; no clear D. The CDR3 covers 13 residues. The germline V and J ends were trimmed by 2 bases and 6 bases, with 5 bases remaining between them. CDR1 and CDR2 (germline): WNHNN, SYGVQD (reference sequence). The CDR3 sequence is CASSEQVNSPLHF. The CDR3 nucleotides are TGCGCCAGCAGTGAGCAGGTTAATTCACCCCTCCACTTT.

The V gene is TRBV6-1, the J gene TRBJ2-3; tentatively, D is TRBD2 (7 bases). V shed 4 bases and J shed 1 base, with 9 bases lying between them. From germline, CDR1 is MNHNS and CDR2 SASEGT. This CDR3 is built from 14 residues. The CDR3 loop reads CASSVGGGTDTQYF. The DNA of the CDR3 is TGTGCCAGCAGTGTAGGGGGGGGCACAGATACGCAGTATTTT.

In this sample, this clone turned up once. DNA for the CDR3: TGTGCCTGGAGTGTACCCGGACTAGCCTCTATTAGTTACAATGAGCAGTTCTTC. This codes for CAWSVPGLASISYNEQFF. This rearrangement joins TRBV30 to TRBJ2-1, with 8 bases matching TRBD2. Germline assignment: CDR1 GTSNPN and CDR2 SVGIG (reference sequence). This CDR3 has 18 amino acids. The junction had 14 bases not matched to a gene; V was cut back by 0 bases and J by 4 bases.

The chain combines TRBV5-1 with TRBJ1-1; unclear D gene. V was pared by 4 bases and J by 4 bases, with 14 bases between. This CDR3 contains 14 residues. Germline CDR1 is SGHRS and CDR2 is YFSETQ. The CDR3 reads CASSPGPGSTEAFF. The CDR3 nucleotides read TGCGCCAGCAGCCCTGGCCCCGGGAGCACTGAAGCTTTCTTT.